Sequencing of this T cell receptor (beta chain) was carried out in a study of cytomegalovirus exposure and HLA in healthy donors. Broader study findings: Cytomegalovirus status was reportedly diagnosed by the classifier with high specificity and sensitivity.

For this clone: Its antigen is not known.

From germline, CDR1 is SGDLS and CDR2 YYNGEE. Deletions cut 4 bases from V and 2 bases from J, with 22 bases between. The CDR3 has 18 amino acids. The data were produced by immunoSEQ multiplex PCR, yet TCRdb's version contains in-frame clones alone and is incomplete. This sample carries approximately 160,000 clones, roughly 91% of them seen once, and the ten largest clones take 4.2%. This clonotype was obtained from a man aged 18 to 30 in good health and CMV-seropositive. The V call is TRBV9, the J call TRBJ1-5; a weak D match, TRBD1 (5 bases). Material for sequencing was PBMCs. CDR3 loop: CASSSTLLWGFGNQPQHF. CDR3 in DNA: TGTGCCAGCAGCTCAACTCTCCTTTGGGGCTTTGGCAATCAGCCCCAGCATTTT.